Listed below are T cell receptor beta chains from one sample, sequenced in a study of T cell changes during pregnancy in multiple sclerosis. The protocol was immunoSEQ multiplex PCR, while the TCRdb copy is restricted to in-frame clones and leaves out a portion. The sample shows 80,000 to 100,000 clones, roughly nine tenths of them seen only once. Sample: peripheral blood, taken after pregnancy. Receptor source: a female donor in good health, enrolled as a control in a pregnancy study. Each CDR3 is given with its conserved first and last residue. A D gene is named only where the DNA matches it firmly. Size values are once, few and many counts, or a class for expanded clones, and some rows have none.

D: .
J: TRBJ2-1
V: TRBV6-5
size: .
DNA: TGTGCCAGCAGTTACTCTGTAGTCTACAATGAGCAGTTCTTC
CDR3: CASSYSVVYNEQFF

D: TRBD1
J: TRBJ1-2
V: TRBV2
size: .
DNA: TGTGCCAGCATGTGGGACAGGGGTGGCTACACCTTC
CDR3: CASMWDRGGYTF

D: .
J: TRBJ1-1
V: TRBV15
size: .
DNA: TGTGCCACCAGCAGAGATTTAGGACTCACTAACACTGAAGCTTTCTTT
CDR3: CATSRDLGLTNTEAFF

D: TRBD2
J: TRBJ2-1
V: TRBV5-7
size: .
DNA: TGTGCCAGCAGCTTGGTCCAGCGGGGGCCTTATTCGGAGCAGTTCTTC
CDR3: CASSLVQRGPYSEQFF

D: .
J: TRBJ2-1
V: TRBV7-2
size: .
DNA: TGTGCCAGCAGCCCACGGCCGGGCTCCTACAATGAGCAGTTCTTC
CDR3: CASSPRPGSYNEQFF

D: .
J: TRBJ1-2
V: TRBV6-6
size: .
DNA: TGTGCCAGCATCATAGGGGGGGCGCGGGGCGGCTACACCTTC
CDR3: CASIIGGARGGYTF

D: TRBD2
J: TRBJ2-7
V: TRBV6-1
size: .
DNA: TGTGCCAGCAGTGAAGTAGGACTAGCGGGGGACTCAGAGCAGTACTTC
CDR3: CASSEVGLAGDSEQYF

D: .
J: TRBJ2-7
V: TRBV7-3
size: .
DNA: TGTGCCAGCAGCCCGAGGGGGTCGGGCGAGCAGTACTTC
CDR3: CASSPRGSGEQYF

D: .
J: TRBJ2-1
V: TRBV11-3
size: once
DNA: TGTGCCAGCAGCTCTAGTCCCTTATATGAGCAGTTCTTC
CDR3: CASSSSPLYEQFF

D: TRBD1
J: TRBJ1-6
V: TRBV10-3
size: .
DNA: TGTGCCATCAGTGAGTCCCCCGACAGGGCCTATAATTCACCCCTCCACTTT
CDR3: CAISESPDRAYNSPLHF

D: TRBD1
J: TRBJ2-1
V: TRBV30
size: .
DNA: TGTGCCTGGTTCGGGACAGGGGTCAATGAGCAGTTCTTC
CDR3: CAWFGTGVNEQFF

D: .
J: TRBJ1-1
V: TRBV6-5
size: .
DNA: TGTGCCAGCAGTTACGGGGGCTCTATCCCTGAAGCTTTCTTT
CDR3: CASSYGGSIPEAFF

D: TRBD1
J: TRBJ1-1
V: TRBV28
size: .
DNA: TGTGCCAGCAGTCCTCCTCCGGGACAGGGGACCGATGCTTTCTTT
CDR3: CASSPPPGQGTDAFF

D: TRBD1
J: TRBJ1-4
V: TRBV7-9
size: .
DNA: TGTGCCAGCAGCCGTTCGGGACAGGCCCCCGAAAAACTGTTTTTT
CDR3: CASSRSGQAPEKLFF

D: .
J: TRBJ1-3
V: TRBV15
size: .
DNA: TGTGCCACCAGCACCGCAGGGAGGGGAAACACCATATATTTT
CDR3: CATSTAGRGNTIYF

D: TRBD1
J: TRBJ1-2
V: TRBV19
size: .
DNA: TGTGCCACCCGTGAGGGACAGGGATTTAACTATGGCTACACCTTC
CDR3: CATREGQGFNYGYTF

D: .
J: TRBJ1-1
V: TRBV7-2
size: .
DNA: TGTGCCAGCAGCTTAACCGGACAGTCGAACACTGAAGCTTTCTTT
CDR3: CASSLTGQSNTEAFF

D: TRBD1
J: TRBJ2-5
V: TRBV27
size: .
DNA: TGTGCCAGCAGTCCCAGACAGGGAACCCAAGAGACCCAGTACTTC
CDR3: CASSPRQGTQETQYF

D: .
J: TRBJ1-5
V: TRBV7-3
size: .
DNA: TGTGCCAGCAGCTTAAGAGGGTGGGGGGTGATAGTTCAGCCCCAGCATTTT
CDR3: CASSLRGWGVIVQPQHF

D: TRBD1
J: TRBJ1-2
V: TRBV5-1
size: .
DNA: TGCGCCAGCAGCTCTAAACAGGGGTCTTATGGCTACACCTTC
CDR3: CASSSKQGSYGYTF

D: .
J: TRBJ2-1
V: TRBV7-2
size: .
DNA: TGTGCCAGCAGCTCTGGACACCAGATACCTCGGGAGCAGTTCTTC
CDR3: CASSSGHQIPREQFF

D: TRBD1
J: TRBJ2-3
V: TRBV4-3
size: .
DNA: TGCGCCAGCAGCCAGGTCCTTACAGGGGTCGGCACAGATACGCAGTATTTT
CDR3: CASSQVLTGVGTDTQYF

D: .
J: TRBJ2-3
V: TRBV28
size: .
DNA: TGTGCCAGCAGTACTCCCGGGACTTTGACAGATACGCAGTATTTT
CDR3: CASSTPGTLTDTQYF

D: .
J: TRBJ1-2
V: TRBV5-6
size: .
DNA: TGTGCCAGCAGCTTGGGGGGGCTCGATGGCTACACCTTC
CDR3: CASSLGGLDGYTF

D: .
J: TRBJ2-7
V: TRBV23-1
size: few
DNA: TGCGCCAGCAGTCAGCTACCACAGCAGTACTTC
CDR3: CASSQLPQQYF

D: .
J: TRBJ2-3
V: TRBV11-3
size: .
DNA: TGTGCCAGCAGCTTAGATCTCCTAGATACGCAGTATTTT
CDR3: CASSLDLLDTQYF

D: .
J: TRBJ2-3
V: TRBV13
size: .
DNA: TGTGCCAGCATGGGCTACTCTAGCACAGATACGCAGTATTTT
CDR3: CASMGYSSTDTQYF

D: .
J: TRBJ2-7
V: TRBV6-6
size: .
DNA: TGTGCCAGCAGTGGATCAGGACATTCCTACGAGCAGTACTTC
CDR3: CASSGSGHSYEQYF

D: TRBD1
J: TRBJ1-4
V: TRBV5-8
size: once
DNA: TGTGCCAGCAGCTCCAACAGGGGATTCGCAACTAATGAAAAACTGTTTTTT
CDR3: CASSSNRGFATNEKLFF

D: .
J: TRBJ2-3
V: TRBV4-2
size: .
DNA: TGTGCCAGTTCACTCGGAACAGGGACAGATACGCAGTATTTT
CDR3: CASSLGTGTDTQYF

D: .
J: TRBJ2-3
V: TRBV29-1
size: .
DNA: TGCAGCGTTGATAATTCCGACAGACACACAGATACGCAGTATTTT
CDR3: CSVDNSDRHTDTQYF

D: .
J: TRBJ2-1
V: TRBV29-1
size: .
DNA: TGCAGCGTAGAATTTCCGGGAAGGGGGTACAATGAGCAGTTCTTC
CDR3: CSVEFPGRGYNEQFF

D: TRBD2
J: TRBJ2-1
V: TRBV7-2
size: once
DNA: TGTGCCAGCAGCCGGACTAGCTGGAATGAGCAGTTCTTC
CDR3: CASSRTSWNEQFF

D: .
J: TRBJ2-1
V: TRBV7-7
size: .
DNA: TGTGCTAGCAGTCCCGGTGGTAATGAGCAGTTCTTC
CDR3: CASSPGGNEQFF

D: .
J: TRBJ2-5
V: TRBV7-7
size: .
DNA: TGTGCTAGCAGCTTAGGAGGGGGGGCCGCAGAGACCCAGTACTTC
CDR3: CASSLGGGAAETQYF

D: TRBD1
J: TRBJ2-2
V: TRBV6-5
size: once
DNA: TGTGCCAGCAGTTGGGACAGGGAGGCCGGGGAGCTGTTTTTT
CDR3: CASSWDREAGELFF

D: .
J: TRBJ1-2
V: TRBV5-1
size: .
DNA: TGCGCCAGCAGGTCGGGGGACGGCGGGGGCTACACCTTC
CDR3: CASRSGDGGGYTF

D: .
J: TRBJ2-3
V: TRBV6-5
size: once
DNA: TGTGCCACCAGGACAGTTAGCACAGATACGCAGTATTTT
CDR3: CATRTVSTDTQYF

D: .
J: TRBJ2-2
V: TRBV6-6
size: .
DNA: TGTGCCAGCAGTGGAGGGGCGAACACCGGGGAGCTGTTTTTT
CDR3: CASSGGANTGELFF

D: .
J: TRBJ1-3
V: TRBV7-8
size: .
DNA: TGTGCCAGCAGCTTAGTCCGAGCGTTCTCTGGAAACACCATATATTTT
CDR3: CASSLVRAFSGNTIYF

D: TRBD1
J: TRBJ2-5
V: TRBV10-3
size: .
DNA: TGTGCCATTGGACAGGGGGTGCAAGAGACCCAGTACTTC
CDR3: CAIGQGVQETQYF

D: .
J: TRBJ2-1
V: TRBV28
size: .
DNA: TGTGCCAGCAGTTCGGGCGGGGACCCCTACAATGAGCAGTTCTTC
CDR3: CASSSGGDPYNEQFF

D: TRBD2
J: TRBJ2-7
V: TRBV28
size: .
DNA: TGTGCCAGCAGTCTCCGCGGGGGGCCCTCCTACGAGCAGTACTTC
CDR3: CASSLRGGPSYEQYF

D: .
J: TRBJ1-1
V: TRBV4-3
size: once
DNA: TGCGCCAGCAGCCAAGATCCATCGGGGTTGAACACTGAAGCTTTCTTT
CDR3: CASSQDPSGLNTEAFF

D: .
J: TRBJ1-1
V: TRBV28
size: .
DNA: TGTGCCAGCAGTTTAGGGACACCGAACACTGAAGCTTTCTTT
CDR3: CASSLGTPNTEAFF

D: .
J: TRBJ1-2
V: TRBV28
size: .
DNA: TGTGCCAGCAGCCTGTCGGGGGGTAACTACACCTTC
CDR3: CASSLSGGNYTF

D: .
J: TRBJ2-7
V: TRBV4-3
size: .
DNA: TGCGCCAGCAGCCAAGGAGCTTTTGGAGACAGAGTCTACGAGCAGTACTTC
CDR3: CASSQGAFGDRVYEQYF

D: TRBD1
J: TRBJ2-7
V: TRBV18
size: .
DNA: TGTGCCAGCTCAAGACAGGGATCGACCCTCTACGAGCAGTACTTC
CDR3: CASSRQGSTLYEQYF

D: TRBD1
J: TRBJ2-2
V: TRBV10-3
size: .
DNA: TGTGCCATCAAGGGGACAGGGGACTCCACCGGGGAGCTGTTTTTT
CDR3: CAIKGTGDSTGELFF

D: TRBD1
J: TRBJ2-1
V: TRBV4-2
size: .
DNA: TGTGCCAGCAGCCAAGCTGACAGGGGAAGGTTGGATGAGCAGTTCTTC
CDR3: CASSQADRGRLDEQFF

D: .
J: TRBJ1-1
V: TRBV7-9
size: .
DNA: TGTGCCAGCGGGGCGGTTCCTTTCTTT
CDR3: CASGAVPFF

D: .
J: TRBJ1-2
V: TRBV28
size: .
DNA: TGTGCCAGCAGTTTAGTTTTGGGGGGCTATGGCTACACCTTC
CDR3: CASSLVLGGYGYTF

D: .
J: TRBJ1-3
V: TRBV15
size: .
DNA: TGTGCCACCAGCAGGGAAGCGGGTTACTCTGGAAACACCATATATTTT
CDR3: CATSREAGYSGNTIYF

D: .
J: TRBJ1-1
V: TRBV4-2
size: .
DNA: TGTGCCAGCTCTAACCCGAACACTGAAGCTTTCTTT
CDR3: CASSNPNTEAFF